The 2 T cell receptor delta chains below all came from one sample that was sequenced in a study of gamma-delta T cells after stem cell transplantation. TCRdb repeated clone calling on the RT-PCR reads with CATT. Recorded for this sample: roughly 39 delta-chain clones. The specimen was gamma-delta T cells. The receptors come from a human donor. It is not recorded whose cells these are; they may come from a transplant donor.

CDR3 DNA: TGTGCCTGTGACACCGTGGGGCCTTCTTCTTACACCGATAAACTCATCTTT. Translation gives CACDTVGPSSYTDKLIF. The genes are TRDV2 and TRDJ1, with D possibly called TRDD2 or TRDD3 (5 bases each). Trimming pared 0 bases from V and 0 bases from J, leaving 16 bases between. Germline CDR1 and CDR2: GEAIGNYY and EKD. The CDR3 has 17 amino acids.

The chain combines TRDV2 with TRDJ1; TRDD3 matches at 10 bases. Germline values: CDR1 GEAIGNYY, CDR2 EKD. The CDR3 contains 16 residues. After removal of 6 bases from V and 0 bases from J, the junction contained 9 bases not matched to a gene. The CDR3: CACSQGGIRYTDKLIF. The CDR3 nucleotides are TGTGCCTGTTCCCAAGGGGGGATACGCTACACCGATAAACTCATCTTT.